This T cell receptor beta chain was sequenced for a study of shared clonotypes between healthy human individuals (dated by TCRdb to the early 2020s). Regarding the complete study: A couple of women and a few men aged 18 to 49 years were included in the cohort. For each donor, CD4 naive and CD4 memory were each run on three plates, CD8 naive on two plates, and CD8 memory on one plate. To estimate repertoire size and how much clonotype sharing occurs between individuals, the study deeply sequenced the blood TCR repertoires of 4 to 6 healthy adults. To increase sequencing depth and limit assay-specific biases, TCR repertoire library preparation and sequencing were carried out by different laboratories using diverse techniques. Each donor's leukapheresis produced roughly between roughly 0.85 and 10 billion PBMCs. Findings and caveats that apply to the study as a whole: Sampling was limited to blood, and TCR repertoires in tissue likely differ from TCR repertoires in blood. Around 5.4% of naive CD4, 3.5% of naive CD8, roughly 2.4% of memory CD4, and 0.4% of memory CD8 clonotypes were shared across several donors. Clonotypes shared by all four sorted-subset donors showed higher generation probabilities than non-shared clonotypes. Because the study included a small number of donors, the genetic and exposure-history diversity represented was limited. Estimated clonotype richness was generally larger for naive than for memory subsets. Rarefaction of sorted-subset datasets indicated incomplete sequencing despite the large sequencing depth. Pairwise subsampling indicated that sequencing depth was expected to affect the degree of clonotype sharing among donors.

A word on this clone: Its antigen is not yet known. Nothing much larger sits one base from this clone, and base qualities are not available.

TCR CDR3 regions were amplified from genomic DNA by multiplex PCR using the deep immunoSEQ assay. Extracted genomic DNA from each cell subset was distributed evenly across all wells of several immunoSEQ 96-well plates, and each plate was treated as a replicate. Each replicate PCR for sorted subsets received approximately 200 ng genomic DNA, equal to tens of thousands of T cell genomes. The purified libraries were quantified using a Qubit 3.0 fluorometer, sized with a Bioanalyzer 2100, and then quantified again using the KAPA Library Quantification kit. Each immunoSEQ 96-well plate was sequenced on its own single-read 150-cycle Illumina NextSeq 550 flow cell. As for the authors' bioinformatics: Because only junctional sequences without quality scores were contained in the immunoSEQ output, filtering matching that applied to full-length reads could not be performed. To assign V/J genes and CDR3, sequences were annotated against IMGT germline references using PyIR, a Python wrapper for IgBLAST v1.9. Reads were filtered out if the reads had weak V/J assignments (E-value above 1e-6), no CDR3, stop codons, out-of-frame junctions, or ambiguous translated residues. V3J clonotypes were defined by identical inferred V gene, J gene, and CDR3 amino acid sequence. To compute the percentage overlap between repertoires, the number of shared unique clonotypes was divided by the size of the smaller repertoire. Repertoire richness was assessed with RTK rarefaction, the Chao1 estimator, and Recon v2.1 estimates of unobserved clonotypes. OLGA was used to compute generation probabilities for all TCRbeta clonotypes that the gDNA method yielded from a handful of donors. TCRdb took over this immuneACCESS table, retaining in-frame rearrangements with V and J assigned. Such tables are incomplete; in checked studies, under half of the missing clones stem from an unresolved V gene, and the remainder is unexplained. V and J calls and clone size are copied from that table; D and trimming were computed from the DNA. The sample profile shows approximately 980,000 clones; about three quarters of them were found once. Together, the top ten hold around 1.5% of the sample.

In the germline V gene, CDR1 corresponds to ENHRY and CDR2 to SYGVKD. At the junction V is shortened by 3 bases and J by 0 bases; bases outside the gene matches: 4. The CDR3 sequence holds 16 residues, the cysteine and phenylalanine included. Only the CDR3 portion is preserved as DNA: 48 bases, with reading frame beginning at the first base. Donors were healthy HIV-negative adults with no recently reported acute infections or vaccinations. Every donor was a Caucasian adult residing in Nashville, Tennessee, USA. CD4+ T cells were enriched by magnetic negative selection, after which naive cells were positively selected on CD45RA and the negative fraction was taken as the memory subset. Blood was obtained by leukapheresis, after which PBMCs were separated by Ficoll-Histopaque density gradient centrifugation and cryopreserved in liquid nitrogen vapor phase. Purity and quantity of every magnetically sorted T cell population were checked by analytical flow cytometry. Each sorted fraction had its genomic DNA isolated and then quantified by UV absorbance on a Nanodrop 2000c.

The sample was memory CD4+ T cells sorted from blood. The sample's cell subset or site, from its label and the paper: CD45RA-negative fraction. This receptor was identified in a man between 18 and 29 years old in good health. This receptor chain uses TRBV10-3 and TRBJ2-1; 8 bases in between match TRBD2. This receptor carries the CDR3 CAISDTGTSSYNEQFF. The sequenced DNA: TGTGCCATCAGTGACACAGGGACTAGCTCCTACAATGAGCAGTTCTTC.